The 6 T cell receptor beta chains listed next were all sequenced from one sample in a study of response to subunit inactivated influenza vaccine listed by TCRdb under 2018. The library was obtained by RT-PCR. This sample was sequenced with an Illumina HiSeq 2500. TCRdb passed the public sequencing reads through fastp at Q25 and MiXCR, retaining productive beta sequences. Rows are unified per CDR3 protein, each entry keeping the most common DNA and genes. In this sample the table shows some 800,000 distinct CDR3 sequences, about 20% of which occur a single time. Roughly 10% of the sample lies in the top ten. The specimen was PBMCs from blood, collected around 5 days after vaccination. Every receptor here comes from a man aged 50 to 60 who received an inactivated influenza vaccine. Donor details come from another sample of the same person, matched by shared clones.

The rearrangement joins TRBV6-5 to TRBJ2-3; 8 positions agree with TRBD2. CDR1 and CDR2 from the germline V gene are MNHEY and SVGAGI. V dropped 0 bases and J dropped 2; count of bases not matched to a gene: 4. The CDR3 has 16 residues. The DNA of the CDR3 is TGTGCCAGCAGTTACTCAGCTAGCGGGCTCACAGATACGCAGTATTTT. Its translation: CASSYSASGLTDTQYF.

The chain joins TRBV20-1 to TRBJ1-2; 7 nucleotides match TRBD1. The V segment lost 4 bases and the J segment 3 bases; nucleotides outside the gene matches: 8. CDR3 length: 14 residues. Germline V gives CDR1 DFQATT, CDR2 SNEGSKA (reference sequence). CDR3 amino acids: CSATKDRDDYGYTF. Written as DNA, the CDR3 is TGCAGTGCTACCAAAGACAGGGACGACTATGGCTACACCTTC.

This clonotype was detected many times. This chain uses TRBV20-1 with TRBJ1-1; D perhaps matches TRBD1 (5 bases). The CDR3 loop spans 14 amino acids. Germline V lookup: CDR1 DFQATT, CDR2 SNEGSKA (reference sequence). Trimming shortened V by 1 base and J by 0 bases, and 9 bases separated the two germline ends. CDR3 sequence (DNA): TGCAGTGCTAGAGTGCGGGGGTTGAACACTGAAGCTTTCTTT. Amino acids: CSARVRGLNTEAFF.

The V gene is TRBV7-2, the J gene TRBJ1-1; D perhaps matches TRBD1 (5 bases). CDR1 SGHTA and CDR2 FQGNSA come from the germline V gene. V lost 1 base, J lost 4 bases, and 10 bases lay in between. The CDR3 totals 14 residues. The CDR3 coding sequence is TGTGCCAGCAGCTTAGGAGGACAAACCACTGAAGCTTTCTTT. Its translation: CASSLGGQTTEAFF.

This clonotype was counted a few times. V usage is TRBV5-1 and J usage is TRBJ2-4; D might be TRBD1 (6 bases). Germline V CDR1 and CDR2: SGHRS, YFSETQ. The V and J ends lost 7 bases and 3 bases respectively, with 20 bases between them. This CDR3 comprises 16 residues. CDR3 sequence: CASASTLDSHKNIQYF. CDR3 coding DNA: TGCGCCAGCGCCTCCACCCTGGACAGCCACAAAAACATTCAGTACTTC. The complete variable domain, with remaining parts taken from reference TRBV5-1 and TRBJ2-4, reads KAGVTQTPRYLIKTRGQQVTLSCSPISGHRSVSWYQQTPGQGLQFLFEYFSETQRNKGNFPGRFSGRQFSNSRSEMNVSTLELGDSALYLCASASTLDSHKNIQYFGAGTRLSVL.

This clonotype was seen only a few times. The chain carries TRBV6-7 and TRBJ2-2, with D tentatively TRBD2 (6 bases). TRBV6-7 is recorded as an ORF, its role being uncertain. This CDR3 region has 15 residues. V shed 3 bases and J shed 6 bases, with 14 bases lying between them. The CDR3 region has the DNA TGTGCCAGCAGTTATAAGGGAGGTGAATCCGGGGAGCTGTTTTTT. Translated, it gives CASSYKGGESGELFF.